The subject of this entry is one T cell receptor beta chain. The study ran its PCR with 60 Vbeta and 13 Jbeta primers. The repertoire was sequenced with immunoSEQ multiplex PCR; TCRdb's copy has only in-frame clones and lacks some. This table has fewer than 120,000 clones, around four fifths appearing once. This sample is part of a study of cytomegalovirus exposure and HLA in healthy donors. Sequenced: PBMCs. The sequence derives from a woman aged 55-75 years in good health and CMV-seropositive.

Here the CDR3 reads CASSYTGAPNYGYTF. In DNA form, the CDR3 reads TGCGCCAGCAGCTATACAGGGGCCCCTAACTATGGCTACACCTTC. This chain links TRBV5-1 with TRBJ1-2, with 7 bases aligning to TRBD1. Losses at the gene ends were 3 bases for V and 0 bases for J; bases not matched to a gene: 5. The CDR3 sequence is 15 residues long. Germline CDR1 and CDR2: SGHRS and YFSETQ.